One and the same sample provided the 2 T cell receptor beta chains below, sequenced in a study of blood T cell repertoires in COVID-19. The repertoire was sequenced with immunoSEQ multiplex PCR; TCRdb's copy has only in-frame clones and lacks some. Counted here are 7,300 or so clones, 85% to 90% occurring once; the ten biggest clones make up over 6%. Material: peripheral blood. These receptors came from a woman aged 45-65 years with active or convalescent COVID-19.

CDR3 DNA: TGTGCCAGTAGTACGCCGGGACAGGGGGGCTATGGCTACACCTTC. Translated, it gives CASSTPGQGGYGYTF. This rearrangement joins TRBV19 to TRBJ1-2; TRBD1 matches 11 bases. The CDR3 consists of 15 residues. Looked up from germline, CDR1 is LNHDA and CDR2 is SQIVND (reference sequence). The junction had 5 bases not matched to a gene; V was cut back by 4 bases and J by 4 bases.

The chain carries TRBV28 and TRBJ1-2, with 12 bases matching TRBD1. The CDR3 has 15 residues. Trimming removed 5 bases from V and 7 bases from J; junction bases left unmatched: 8. Per germline, CDR1 MDHEN and CDR2 SYDVKM. Here the CDR3 DNA reads TGTGCCAGCAGTCCCCGGGGACAGGGGGCGTCTGGCTACACCTTC. Amino acid sequence: CASSPRGQGASGYTF.